The 26 T cell receptor beta chains presented below share a single source sample, sequenced in a study of post-analysis software for immune sequencing data (dated by TCRdb to between 2014 and 2017). The research as a whole found: Patients showed significantly higher frequencies than controls for about 5 TRBV segments, among them TRBV5-6, TRBV5-1 and TRBV20-1.

No cognate antigen is known for these TCRs. Library construction relied on PCR. TCRdb names Illumina HiSeq 2500 as the instrument used. To reduce PCR and sequencing biases, unique molecular identifiers were incorporated into the TCR beta cDNA libraries. Using fastp at Q25 and MiXCR, TCRdb reprocessed the public reads and kept productive beta chains. Records with the same CDR3 protein are collapsed into one entry carrying the most frequent genes and DNA. Counted in this sample were fewer than 550,000 distinct CDR3 sequences; approximately 31% of them appeared once. Of the sample, about 5.6% falls within the top ten clones. The sample taken for sequencing was blood. These receptors were obtained from a girl aged 2-17 years with multiple sclerosis.

This clonotype was counted between two and nine times. The V and J genes are TRBV6-1 and TRBJ1-2; D is perhaps TRBD1 (5 bases). Trimming left V 6 bases short and J 4 bases short, with 18 bases between. Germline V gene data show CDR1 as MNHNS and CDR2 as SASEGT. There are 15 residues in the CDR3. CDR3: CASSDWIWDGYGYTF. As DNA, the CDR3 is TGTGCCAGCAGCGACTGGATCTGGGACGGCTATGGCTACACCTTC.

This clonotype was detected ten times or more. The V gene is TRBV5-6, the J gene TRBJ2-5; TRBD1 matches 7 bases. The germline CDR1 and CDR2 sequences are SGHDT and YYEEEE. The CDR3 runs to 13 residues. Trimming at V came to 7 bases and at J to 5 bases, leaving 8 bases not matched to a gene. The CDR3 nucleotides are TGTGCCAGCTCCGGAACAGGGGTGGAGACCCAGTACTTC. Translating it yields CASSGTGVETQYF.

This chain joins TRBV24-1 and TRBJ2-1; tentatively, D is TRBD2 (7 bases). This CDR3 is built from 15 residues. Per the germline V gene, CDR1 is KGHDR and CDR2 is SFDVKD. Trimming removed 3 bases from V and 5 bases from J, with 13 bases in between. The CDR3 protein is CATSDMGGGHNEQFF. Written as DNA, the CDR3 is TGTGCCACCAGTGATATGGGAGGGGGTCACAATGAGCAGTTCTTC.

This rearrangement joins TRBV13 to TRBJ2-7, with 13 bases lining up with TRBD2. Germline V gene data show CDR1 as PRHDT and CDR2 as FYEKMQ (reference sequence). J lost 4 bases, V lost 7 bases, and 7 bases had no gene match. The CDR3 runs to 15 residues. The CDR3 is CASIRWTSGGYEQYF. For the CDR3, the DNA is TGTGCCAGCATCCGATGGACTAGCGGGGGTTACGAGCAGTACTTC.

This clonotype was detected only a few times. The V and J genes are TRBV15 and TRBJ2-7; D is ambiguous. The CDR3 is 15 amino acids. The germline gives CDR1 LNHNV, CDR2 YYDKDF (reference sequence). The ends were cut back, 5 bases at V and 7 bases at J, with 21 bases in the middle. CDR3 coding DNA: TGTGCCACCAGCGGCGTCGGACCTGGGCCTAGTGAGCAGTACTTC. Encoded protein: CATSGVGPGPSEQYF.

In this sample, this clonotype turned up a few times. The chain employs TRBV7-9 and TRBJ2-3; perhaps TRBD1 as D (5 bases). V shed 3 bases and J shed 1 base, with 20 bases lying between them. The CDR3 loop spans 18 amino acids. Germline CDR1 and CDR2: SEHNR and FQNEAQ (reference sequence). The CDR3 DNA reads as TGTGCCAGCAGCTTGCTCAGTCGGTGGGGCTCCCGCACAGATACGCAGTATTTT. Translation gives CASSLLSRWGSRTDTQYF.

The sample holds a few counts of this clonotype. The chain links TRBV5-1 to TRBJ1-2; D ambiguous. V dropped 2 bases and J dropped 2 bases, with 13 bases sitting between them. The CDR3 has 15 amino acids. Germline V lookup: CDR1 SGHRS, CDR2 YFSETQ. CDR3 bases: TGCGCCAGCAGCTTAGACCCTAGCGCGAACTATGGCTACACCTTC. Translating it yields CASSLDPSANYGYTF.

The chain is built from TRBV7-3 and TRBJ2-3; D gene unclear. The CDR3 sequence is 15 residues long. Trimming shortened V by 7 bases and J by 6 bases, and 20 bases separated the two germline ends. The germline V gene encodes CDR1 SGHTA and CDR2 FQGTGA. The CDR3 nucleotides read TGTGCCAGCACCCCCGGCGTAGCCCGCGGTGATACGCAGTATTTT. As protein: CASTPGVARGDTQYF.

This clonotype occurred a few times. This chain joins TRBV10-3 and TRBJ2-7; TRBD1 aligns across 8 bases. CDR1 is ENHRY, CDR2 SYGVKD, per germline. The CDR3 totals 15 residues. V gave up 1 base and J gave up 3 bases; unmatched junction bases: 5. CDR3 loop: CAISELDRASYEQYF. The CDR3 DNA follows: TGTGCCATCAGTGAGTTGGACAGGGCAAGCTACGAGCAGTACTTC.

This chain connects TRBV29-1 to TRBJ1-2; D is unclear. Germline V lookup: CDR1 SQVTM, CDR2 ANQGSEA. Trimming removed 3 bases at V and 4 bases at J, with 9 bases between. This CDR3 spans 12 amino acids. CDR3 loop: CSVDLGIYGYTF. As DNA, the CDR3 is TGCAGCGTTGATCTTGGCATCTATGGCTACACCTTC.

This chain uses TRBV10-1 with TRBJ2-1; no definite D call. Germline assignment: CDR1 WNHNN and CDR2 SYGVQD (reference sequence). CDR3 length equals 12 residues. The V gene lost 3 bases and the J gene lost 5 bases, with 5 bases spanning the gap. The CDR3 region is CASSEEHNEQFF. The CDR3 region has the DNA TGCGCCAGCAGTGAAGAACACAATGAGCAGTTCTTC.

There are a few counts of this clonotype. This chain links TRBV5-6 with TRBJ2-1; tentatively, D is TRBD1 or TRBD2 (5 bases each). V was cut by 2 bases and J by 6 bases, with 12 bases left in between. Germline loops: CDR1 SGHDT, CDR2 YYEEEE. The CDR3 spans 14 residues. As DNA, the CDR3 is TGTGCCAGCAGCTTTGGGGGACGCGCCAATGAGCAGTTCTTC. Its protein is CASSFGGRANEQFF.

The chain has TRBV12-3 or TRBV12-4 and TRBJ2-1, with TRBD1 matching over 10 bases. This CDR3 has 13 amino acids. The V and J ends lost 7 bases and 7 bases, in that order; junction bases with no gene match: 4. CDR3 in DNA: TGTGCCAGCACGGGACAGGGGACTAATGAGCAGTTCTTC. As protein: CASTGQGTNEQFF.

J is TRBJ2-1 and V is TRBV11-2; 10 nucleotides agree with TRBD2. Trimming removed 4 bases from V and 9 bases from J; junction bases left unmatched: 6. Germline V CDR1 and CDR2: SGHAT, FQNNGV. The CDR3 totals 14 residues. The DNA for the CDR3 is TGTGCCAGCAGCTCCAGCGGGGGGGCTGGTGAGCAGTTCTTC. Its protein product is CASSSSGGAGEQFF.

The J gene is TRBJ1-5, the V gene TRBV6-6; 9 bases line up with TRBD1. This CDR3 spans 15 amino acids. Germline V lookup: CDR1 MNHNY, CDR2 SVGAGI (reference sequence). V gave up 6 bases and J gave up 7 bases; unmatched junction bases: 10. CDR3 nucleotides: TGTGCCAGCAGCCCTAGCGACAGGGGGGGGCAGCCCCAGCATTTT. Its protein product is CASSPSDRGGQPQHF.

The table lists this clonotype with a few counts. In nucleotides, the CDR3 is TGTGCCAGCAGTTACCAGGTGGGGAATTCACCCCTCCACTTT. Translated, it gives CASSYQVGNSPLHF. This chain uses TRBV6-5 with TRBJ1-6; D not resolved. CDR1 MNHEY and CDR2 SVGAGI come from the germline V gene. The CDR3 length is 14 residues. Trimming pared 2 bases from V and 7 bases from J, leaving 9 bases between.

J is TRBJ1-4 and V is TRBV7-8; D remains ambiguous. The CDR3 length is 15 residues. The V and J ends lost 5 bases and 5 bases respectively, with 15 bases between them. Looked up from germline, CDR1 is SGHVS and CDR2 is FQNEAQ. In DNA form, the CDR3 reads TGTGCCAGCAGCCCTCTGGAGGGTGAGAATGAAAAACTGTTTTTT. Its translation: CASSPLEGENEKLFF.

The J gene is TRBJ2-7, the V gene TRBV3-1; D call uncertain. Matching the DNA end better, TRBJ2-5 makes the J call doubtful. CDR1 and CDR2 (germline): LGHDT, YNNKEL (reference sequence). The CDR3 loop spans 13 amino acids. The CDR3 coding sequence is TGTGCCAGCAGCCAAGTCACATCCGAGACCCAGTACTTC. Translation: CASSQVTSETQYF.

This chain connects TRBV18 to TRBJ2-5; D is uncertain. This CDR3 has 15 amino acids. Trimming pared 3 bases from V and 1 base from J, leaving 12 bases between. Germline CDR1 is KGHSH and CDR2 is LQKENI. CDR3 nucleotide sequence: TGTGCCAGCTCACCCAGGACCCCCACCCAAGAGACCCAGTACTTC. It is translated as CASSPRTPTQETQYF.

This clonotype was recorded a few times. The chain is built from TRBV9 and TRBJ2-5; D call uncertain. Judging by the DNA end, TRBJ2-7 fits better; the J call may be wrong. The CDR3 length is 14 residues. CDR1 is SGDLS, CDR2 YYNGEE, per germline. In DNA, the CDR3 is TGTGCCAGCAGCGTAGCACCCCTACTATCCGAGCAGTACTTC. As protein: CASSVAPLLSEQYF.

CDR3 nucleotides: TGTGCCAGCTCACCGGGGGCGTCGTCTTCCTACGAGCAGTACTTC. Its translation is CASSPGASSSYEQYF. This chain connects TRBV18 to TRBJ2-7, with a possible D match to TRBD1 (6 bases). The V and J ends lost 3 bases and 1 base respectively, with 13 bases between them. The CDR3 consists of 15 residues. The V gene's germline CDR1 is KGHSH and CDR2 LQKENI.

This chain connects TRBV20-1 to TRBJ2-7; TRBD2 agrees at 9 bases. Germline CDR1 DFQATT, CDR2 SNEGSKA (reference sequence). V shed 0 bases, J shed 3 bases, and the junction held 9 bases outside the gene matches. The CDR3 contains 16 residues. The CDR3: CSARDRSGGVYYEQYF. As DNA, the CDR3 is TGCAGTGCTAGAGATCGTAGCGGGGGCGTATACTACGAGCAGTACTTC.

The V call is TRBV11-2, the J call TRBJ1-6; D may be TRBD1 (6 bases). This CDR3 region has 17 residues. The germline CDR1 and CDR2 sequences are SGHAT and FQNNGV. With 5 bases removed from V and 2 bases from J, the gap between germline ends came to 16 bases. The CDR3, as DNA: TGTGCCAGCAGCATCGGGCCCGCAGGGGCCTATAATTCACCCCTCCACTTT. Its translation is CASSIGPAGAYNSPLHF.

In this sample, this clonotype turned up a few times. The chain links TRBV5-1 to TRBJ1-1; tentatively, D is TRBD1 (6 bases). The V end was cut by 1 base, the J end by 5 bases, with 18 bases between. CDR1 and CDR2 (germline): SGHRS, YFSETQ. The CDR3 runs to 16 residues. The CDR3 is CASSLTRTTQGTEAFF. In DNA form, the CDR3 reads TGCGCCAGCAGCTTGACCAGGACTACCCAGGGGACTGAAGCTTTCTTT. Full variable domain (rest looked up from reference TRBV5-1 and TRBJ1-1): KAGVTQTPRYLIKTRGQQVTLSCSPISGHRSVSWYQQTPGQGLQFLFEYFSETQRNKGNFPGRFSGRQFSNSRSEMNVSTLELGDSALYLCASSLTRTTQGTEAFFGQGTRLTVV.

This clonotype was observed a few times. The chain uses TRBV9 and TRBJ2-7; weak D call: TRBD1 (5 bases). Germline lookup yields CDR1 SGDLS and CDR2 YYNGEE. CDR3 length: 15 residues. Trimming took off 0 bases at V and 2 bases at J, with 12 bases between the two ends. The CDR3 region is CASSVDATETYEQYF. The CDR3 DNA reads as TGTGCCAGCAGCGTAGACGCGACAGAGACCTACGAGCAGTACTTC.

The CDR3 region is CASSPRGSREQPQHF. The DNA of the CDR3 is TGTGCCAGCAGTCCTCGGGGCAGTAGGGAGCAGCCCCAGCATTTT. V gene TRBV27 combines with J gene TRBJ1-5; tentative D call: TRBD1 (5 bases). This CDR3 spans 15 amino acids. V gave up 5 bases and J gave up 7 bases, with 18 bases separating them. Germline V gene lookup returns CDR1 MNHEY and CDR2 SMNVEV (reference sequence).